The 10 T cell receptor beta chains below all came from one sample that was sequenced in a study of cytomegalovirus exposure and HLA in healthy donors. The PCR used 60 Vbeta and 13 Jbeta primers. The data were produced by immunoSEQ multiplex PCR, yet TCRdb's version contains in-frame clones alone and is incomplete. This sample has 100,000 or so clones, with about 76% found just once. Input material: PBMCs. These receptors originate from a woman in her thirties or forties in good health and CMV-seronegative.

The V and J genes are TRBV5-1 and TRBJ2-5; D is possibly TRBD2 (6 bases). V shed 2 bases and J shed 5 bases, with 10 bases lying between them. There are 13 residues in the CDR3. Germline V gives CDR1 SGHRS, CDR2 YFSETQ. The CDR3 reads CASSFVGGETQYF. Here the CDR3 DNA reads TGCGCCAGCAGCTTTGTGGGAGGCGAGACCCAGTACTTC.

V is TRBV7-2 and J is TRBJ2-7, with D perhaps matching TRBD2 (7 bases). This CDR3 contains 14 residues. V was cut by 1 base and J by 5 bases, with 12 bases left in between. Germline V gene sequence: CDR1 SGHTA, CDR2 FQGNSA. The CDR3 DNA follows: TGTGCCAGCAGCTTAGGGGGGGGGCCCGACGAGCAGTACTTC. Translated: CASSLGGGPDEQYF.

V and J are TRBV11-2 and TRBJ1-1; maybe TRBD1 (6 bases). The CDR3 sequence is 14 residues long. Per germline, CDR1 SGHAT and CDR2 FQNNGV. Deletions cut 5 bases from V and 1 base from J, with 11 bases between. CDR3 region: CASSAGQSNTEAFF. DNA of the CDR3: TGTGCCAGCAGCGCCGGACAGTCGAACACTGAAGCTTTCTTT.

V and J are TRBV7-3 and TRBJ2-2; 9 bases line up with TRBD1. This CDR3 contains 15 residues. With 2 bases clipped from V and 4 bases from J, the junction kept 2 bases outside the gene matches. Per germline, CDR1 SGHTA and CDR2 FQGTGA. The DNA of the CDR3 is TGTGCCAGCAGCTTAGGGACAGGGATCACCGGGGAGCTGTTTTTT. Translating it yields CASSLGTGITGELFF.

The CDR3 protein is CSGAGGVRDTEAFF. CDR3 coding DNA: TGCAGCGGGGCGGGCGGGGTGAGGGACACTGAAGCTTTCTTT. The chain couples TRBV29-1 to TRBJ1-1; D is unresolved. The V gene's germline CDR1 is SQVTM and CDR2 ANQGSEA. V lost 7 bases and J lost 3, with 18 bases in between. There are 14 residues in the CDR3.

This chain connects TRBV12-5 to TRBJ1-1; D not resolved. Trimming pared 4 bases from V and 7 bases from J, leaving 16 bases between. CDR1 is LGHNT, CDR2 FRNRAP, per germline. This CDR3 region has 14 residues. CDR3 nucleotide sequence: TGTGCTAGTGGTTCCCCGCCTCAGGTTCATGAAGCTTTCTTT. It translates to CASGSPPQVHEAFF.

This chain joins TRBV11-3 and TRBJ2-3, with D possibly matching TRBD2 (6 bases). The V gene's germline CDR1 is SGHNT and CDR2 YENEEA. CDR3 length equals 12 residues. V lost 4 bases and J 8 bases, leaving 10 bases between the germline ends. The CDR3 here is CASSSKGGTQYF. In nucleotides, the CDR3 is TGTGCCAGCAGCTCGAAGGGAGGTACGCAGTATTTT.

This clone has just one count. The chain recombines TRBV18 with TRBJ2-2; D is unclear. Germline lookup yields CDR1 KGHSH and CDR2 LQKENI. The CDR3 extends over 13 amino acids. Trimming pared 6 bases from V and 5 bases from J, leaving 10 bases between. CDR3 bases: TGTGCCAGCTCCCCTCACAAAACCGGGGAGCTGTTTTTT. It is translated as CASSPHKTGELFF.

The rearrangement joins TRBV6-5 to TRBJ1-5; 8 nucleotides line up with TRBD1. The CDR3 runs to 13 residues. Germline CDR1 is MNHEY and CDR2 is SVGAGI. Germline trimming cut 6 bases from V and 5 bases from J; bases unmatched to any gene: 3. In nucleotides, the CDR3 is TGTGCCAGCAGAGAGACAGGGGATCAGCCCCAGCATTTT. Residues: CASRETGDQPQHF.

The V and J genes are TRBV30 and TRBJ1-6; TRBD1 matches 7 bases. The CDR3 covers 13 residues. In germline, CDR1 is GTSNPN, CDR2 SVGIG (reference sequence). Trimming took 5 bases from V and 11 from J; bases not matched to a gene: 9. CDR3 bases: TGTGCCTGGGGGGTTCGACAGGGCGCACCCCTCCACTTT. It is translated as CAWGVRQGAPLHF.